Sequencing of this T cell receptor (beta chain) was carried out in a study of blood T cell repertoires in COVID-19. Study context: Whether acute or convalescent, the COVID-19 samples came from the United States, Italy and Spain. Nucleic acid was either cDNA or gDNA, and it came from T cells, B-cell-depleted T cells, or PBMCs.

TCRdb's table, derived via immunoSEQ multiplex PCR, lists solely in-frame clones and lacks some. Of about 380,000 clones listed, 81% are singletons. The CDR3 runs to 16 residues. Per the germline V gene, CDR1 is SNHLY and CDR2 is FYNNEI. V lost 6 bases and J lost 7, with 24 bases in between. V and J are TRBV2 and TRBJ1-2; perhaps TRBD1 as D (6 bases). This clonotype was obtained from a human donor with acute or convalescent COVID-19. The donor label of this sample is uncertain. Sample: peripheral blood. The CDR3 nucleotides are TGTGCCAGCAGCATACTACAGGGACCCAGAGCCTCTGGCTACACCTTC. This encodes CASSILQGPRASGYTF.